Below, 28 T cell receptor beta chains from the same sample are listed, as sequenced in a study of Ad26.COV2.S vaccination and SARS-CoV-2 variants. The treatment: over 15 received Ad26.COV2.S at low or high dose, single or two shots; 5 received placebo; per-sample allocation not given. After the first vaccine or placebo injection, samples were drawn on day 63. Generated by immunoSEQ multiplex PCR, the TCRdb table keeps only in-frame clones and is missing some. The table lists around 300,000 clones, about 85% of them singletons, with 6.4% in the top ten. The sample in question was peripheral blood, obtained in a trial of Ad26.COV2.S vaccine versus placebo. The receptors were gathered from a person aged 18 to 59 who received the Ad26.COV2.S COVID-19 vaccine or a placebo.

The chain links TRBV6-2 or TRBV6-3 to TRBJ2-7; D might be TRBD1 or TRBD2, each matching 5 bases. CDR3 length: 16 residues. From germline, CDR1 is MNHEY and CDR2 SVGEGT. V lost 1 base, J lost 3 bases, and 16 bases lay in between. DNA for the CDR3: TGTGCCAGCAGTTACTTGTCCCCAGAGAGGGGCTACGAGCAGTACTTC. Its translation: CASSYLSPERGYEQYF.

A few counts support this clone. The chain is built from TRBV6-4 and TRBJ2-1; D not certain. The germline V gene has CDR1 MRHNA and CDR2 SNTAGT. Trimming shortened V by 0 bases and J by 6 bases, and 12 bases separated the two germline ends. The CDR3 is 15 residues long. The CDR3: CASSDSAGNANEQFF. The DNA for the CDR3 is TGTGCCAGCAGTGACTCTGCAGGAAACGCCAATGAGCAGTTCTTC.

The chain recombines TRBV7-9 with TRBJ2-3; the match to TRBD1 covers 10 bases. The CDR3 runs 15 residues. In germline, CDR1 is SEHNR, CDR2 FQNEAQ (reference sequence). Trimming at V came to 3 bases and at J to 3 bases, leaving 3 bases not matched to a gene. CDR3 region: CASSLGQGPTDTQYF. The CDR3 bases are TGTGCCAGCAGCTTGGGACAGGGGCCGACAGATACGCAGTATTTT.

The V call is TRBV4-2, the J call TRBJ2-3; 11 nucleotides align to TRBD2. In germline, CDR1 is LGHNA, CDR2 YNFKEQ. V lost 0 bases and J lost 2; bases outside the gene matches: 7. This CDR3 region has 18 residues. DNA of the CDR3: TGTGCCAGCAGCCAAGACACTAGCGGGGGCCTTACCACAGATACGCAGTATTTT. Protein: CASSQDTSGGLTTDTQYF.

The CDR3 region has the DNA TGTGCCAGCAGCCGCCATCCGGTTGGACAGGAGTACTATGGCTACACCTTC. It codes for CASSRHPVGQEYYGYTF. J is TRBJ1-2 and V is TRBV6-2 or TRBV6-3; 7 bases match TRBD1. There are 17 residues in the CDR3. Germline V CDR1 and CDR2: MNHEY, SVGEGT. With 6 bases clipped from V and 3 bases from J, the junction kept 16 bases outside the gene matches.

The J gene is TRBJ2-1, the V gene TRBV6-5; weak D call: TRBD1 (5 bases). Per the germline V gene, CDR1 is MNHEY and CDR2 is SVGAGI. This CDR3 contains 16 residues. Trimming took off 4 bases at V and 3 bases at J, with 16 bases between the two ends. CDR3 in amino acids: CASSSGSHINYNEQFF. The CDR3 DNA sequence: TGTGCCAGCAGTTCAGGGTCACATATAAACTACAATGAGCAGTTCTTC.

This clone was observed once. The chain uses TRBV5-6 and TRBJ2-5; 13 bases align to TRBD2. CDR1 is SGHDT and CDR2 is YYEEEE in the germline V gene. The CDR3 sequence is 17 residues long. Trimming at V came to 4 bases and at J to 4 bases, leaving 10 bases not matched to a gene. CDR3 residues: CASSLRLAGGLTETQYF. The DNA of the CDR3 is TGTGCCAGCAGCCTTCGACTAGCGGGAGGTCTGACAGAGACCCAGTACTTC. The full variable domain, rest sourced from reference TRBV5-6 and TRBJ2-5, is DAGVTQSPTHLIKTRGQQVTLRCSPKSGHDTVSWYQQALGQGPQFIFQYYEEEERQRGNFPDRFSGHQFPNYSSELNVNALLLGDSALYLCASSLRLAGGLTETQYFGPGTRLLVL.

The chain recombines TRBV19 with TRBJ2-3, with D uncertain. Trimming stripped 4 bases from V and 6 bases from J, with 17 bases between. The CDR3 loop spans 15 amino acids. The V gene's germline CDR1 is LNHDA and CDR2 SQIVND (reference sequence). The CDR3: CASSTQPALTDTQYF. CDR3 nucleotides: TGTGCCAGTAGTACCCAGCCGGCTTTGACGGATACGCAGTATTTT.

V is TRBV27 and J is TRBJ1-5, with D perhaps matching TRBD1 (6 bases). Germline CDR1 and CDR2: MNHEY and SMNVEV (reference sequence). This CDR3 has 17 residues. V lost 5 bases and J lost 1, with 18 bases in between. The DNA for the CDR3 is TGTGCCAGCAGTCGACAGCCACAGGGACTCAGCAATCAGCCCCAGCATTTT. This sequence encodes CASSRQPQGLSNQPQHF.

The gene calls are TRBV4-1 and TRBJ1-5; D is unclear. This CDR3 region has 15 residues. The V gene's germline CDR1 is MGHRA and CDR2 YSYEKL. V gave up 0 bases and J gave up 3 bases, with 9 bases separating them. The CDR3 DNA reads TGCGCCAGCAGCCAAGATGATGAAATCAATCAGCCCCAGCATTTT. Translating it yields CASSQDDEINQPQHF.

The chain has TRBV7-2 and TRBJ2-2; 9 bases align to TRBD1. The CDR3 is made up of 16 amino acids. V lost 1 base and J lost 6; bases outside the gene matches: 6. CDR1 SGHTA and CDR2 FQGNSA come from the germline V gene. Here the CDR3 reads CASSLVSRQGAGELFF. CDR3 bases: TGTGCCAGCAGCTTAGTCTCGAGACAGGGGGCCGGGGAGCTGTTTTTT.

The CDR3 loop is CASSQGYEAFF. The DNA for the CDR3 is TGTGCCAGCAGCCAAGGGTATGAAGCTTTCTTT. The chain is built from TRBV3-1 (or the pseudogene TRBV3-2) and TRBJ1-1; no clear D. CDR1 is LGHDT, CDR2 YNNKEL, per germline (reference sequence). V was pared by 1 base and J by 7 bases, with 4 bases between. The CDR3 covers 11 residues.

This chain uses TRBV30 with TRBJ2-1; tentative D call: TRBD2 (5 bases). CDR1 and CDR2 (germline): GTSNPN, SVGIG (reference sequence). V lost 2 bases and J lost 7, with 12 bases in between. This CDR3 contains 13 residues. Here the CDR3 reads CAWSPGLGNEQFF. DNA of the CDR3: TGTGCCTGGAGTCCGGGGTTAGGGAATGAGCAGTTCTTC.

The chain is built from TRBV7-9 and TRBJ2-1; D might be TRBD1 or TRBD2, each matching 6 bases. This CDR3 has 14 residues. Trimming took off 2 bases at V and 15 bases at J, with 20 bases between the two ends. CDR1 and CDR2 (germline): SEHNR, FQNEAQ (reference sequence). CDR3: CASSLPGALQTGFF. DNA of the CDR3: TGTGCCAGCAGCTTACCGGGGGCTTTGCAGACCGGGTTCTTC. Together with reference TRBV7-9 and TRBJ2-1, the CDR3 gives the full variable domain: DTGVSQNPRHKITKRGQNVTFRCDPISEHNRLYWYRQTLGQGPEFLTYFQNEAQLEKSRLLSDRFSAERPKGSFSTLEIQRTEQGDSAMYLCASSLPGALQTGFFGPGTRLTVL.

V is TRBV7-3 and J is TRBJ2-3; a possible D gene is TRBD2 (7 bases). Germline values: CDR1 SGHTA, CDR2 FQGTGA. With 3 bases removed from V and 0 bases from J, the gap between germline ends came to 13 bases. The CDR3 totals 16 residues. The CDR3 bases are TGTGCCAGCAGCTTTATGGCGGGGGCCAGCACAGATACGCAGTATTTT. This codes for CASSFMAGASTDTQYF.

This clone occurred a few times. This chain links TRBV6-5 with TRBJ2-1; 7 bases line up with TRBD1. The CDR3 sequence is 16 residues long. V shed 0 bases, J shed 2 bases, and the junction held 4 bases outside the gene matches. Germline V CDR1 and CDR2: MNHEY, SVGAGI. This CDR3 reads CASSYSLGTAYNEQFF. The CDR3 DNA reads TGTGCCAGCAGTTACTCCCTCGGGACAGCCTACAATGAGCAGTTCTTC.

This chain uses TRBV7-6 with TRBJ2-7, with D perhaps being TRBD1 or TRBD2 (5 bases each). V lost 5 bases and J lost 3, with 14 bases in between. The germline gives CDR1 SGHVS, CDR2 FNYEAQ. The CDR3 totals 14 residues. The CDR3 region has the DNA TGTGCCAGCAGCCCCCGGGACCTACTCTACGAGCAGTACTTC. Translated, it gives CASSPRDLLYEQYF. Full variable domain (missing parts from reference TRBV7-6 and TRBJ2-7): GAGVSQSPRYKVTKRGQDVALRCDPISGHVSLYWYRQALGQGPEFLTYFNYEAQQDKSGLPNDRFSAERPEGSISTLTIQRTEQRDSAMYRCASSPRDLLYEQYFGPGTRLTVT.

The V call is TRBV6-1, the J call TRBJ1-6; possible D gene TRBD1, 5 bases. The ends were cut back, 1 base at V and 5 bases at J, with 9 bases in the middle. The CDR3 spans 15 residues. The germline gives CDR1 MNHNS, CDR2 SASEGT. Here the CDR3 reads CASSEVGGDNSPLHF. The CDR3 nucleotides read TGTGCCAGCAGTGAAGTAGGAGGGGATAATTCACCCCTCCACTTT.

In nucleotides, the CDR3 is TGTGCCAGCAGCTTTCAGGGTTCGAACACTGAAGCTTTCTTT. Its translation: CASSFQGSNTEAFF. The rearrangement joins TRBV11-2 to TRBJ1-1, with D possibly being TRBD1 (5 bases). The germline V gene has CDR1 SGHAT and CDR2 FQNNGV. The CDR3 contains 14 residues. V lost 3 bases and J 1 base, leaving 9 bases between the germline ends. Together with reference TRBV11-2 and TRBJ1-1, the CDR3 gives the full variable domain: EAGVAQSPRYKIIEKRQSVAFWCNPISGHATLYWYQQILGQGPKLLIQFQNNGVVDDSQLPKDRFSAERLKGVDSTLKIQPAKLEDSAVYLCASSFQGSNTEAFFGQGTRLTVV.

This clone was found once. The chain couples TRBV9 to TRBJ1-1; no firm D call. Looked up from germline, CDR1 is SGDLS and CDR2 is YYNGEE. Between the trimmed V and J ends, which lost 0 bases and 2 bases, there was a span of 11 bases. CDR3 length: 15 amino acids. CDR3 protein: CASSVDPRENTEAFF. The CDR3 DNA sequence: TGTGCCAGCAGCGTAGATCCCAGAGAAAACACTGAAGCTTTCTTT.

This clone was seen once. The chain couples TRBV7-2 to TRBJ2-2; TRBD1 or TRBD2 may be the D gene (6 bases each). Germline values: CDR1 SGHTA, CDR2 FQGNSA. Between the trimmed V and J ends, which lost 5 bases and 2 bases, there was a span of 12 bases. The CDR3 consists of 15 residues. CDR3 coding DNA: TGTGCCAGCAGCATACAGGGACTTAACACCGGGGAGCTGTTTTTT. It specifies CASSIQGLNTGELFF.

In DNA, the CDR3 is TGTGCCAGCCGCGGACTAGCGGGATCACCCTACGAGCAGTACTTC. Its translation is CASRGLAGSPYEQYF. V usage is TRBV19 and J usage is TRBJ2-7; 12 bases are a match to TRBD2. CDR3 length: 15 amino acids. The trim removed 9 bases at V and 2 bases at J, leaving 8 bases unmatched. Germline loops: CDR1 LNHDA, CDR2 SQIVND (reference sequence).

The CDR3 reads CASSSGQDNYEQYF. CDR3 sequence (DNA): TGTGCCAGCAGCTCGGGGCAGGACAACTACGAGCAGTACTTC. The V call is TRBV5-4, the J call TRBJ2-7; the D gene could be TRBD1 or TRBD2 (5 bases each). The CDR3 contains 14 residues. The germline V gene has CDR1 SGHNT and CDR2 YYREEE (reference sequence). V was clipped by 3 bases and J by 3 bases, with 13 bases between them.

This chain uses TRBV7-9 with TRBJ2-3; 10 bases map to TRBD2. After removal of 8 bases from V and 7 bases from J, the junction contained 12 bases not matched to a gene. This CDR3 comprises 15 residues. The germline CDR1 and CDR2 sequences are SEHNR and FQNEAQ (reference sequence). The CDR3 spells CASQKREGRAHTQYF. CDR3 sequence (DNA): TGTGCCAGCCAGAAGCGGGAGGGCCGAGCACATACGCAGTATTTT.

The chain is built from TRBV5-5 and TRBJ1-5, with 10 bases aligning to TRBD1. CDR1 is SGHKS, CDR2 YYEKEE, per germline (reference sequence). Trimming removed 4 bases from V and 6 bases from J; junction bases left unmatched: 13. CDR3 length: 17 amino acids. The CDR3 loop is CASSNGGSRDRGQPQHF. CDR3 DNA: TGTGCCAGCAGCAATGGAGGCTCTAGGGACAGGGGTCAGCCCCAGCATTTT.

This chain joins TRBV19 and TRBJ2-5; 7 positions agree with TRBD2. The V and J ends lost 5 bases and 2 bases, in that order; junction bases with no gene match: 2. This CDR3 is built from 13 residues. Per germline, CDR1 LNHDA and CDR2 SQIVND (reference sequence). CDR3 amino acids: CASSGSGQETQYF. The CDR3 bases are TGTGCCAGTAGTGGTAGCGGGCAAGAGACCCAGTACTTC.

The chain links TRBV28 to TRBJ2-1; 11 bases agree with TRBD1. The V gene's germline CDR1 is MDHEN and CDR2 SYDVKM. The CDR3 totals 15 residues. The V and J ends lost 8 bases and 6 bases, in that order; junction bases with no gene match: 9. Written as DNA, the CDR3 is TGTGCCAGCTCAGGACAGGGGGCGTCCAGCAATGAGCAGTTCTTC. Encoded protein: CASSGQGASSNEQFF.

For the CDR3, the DNA is TGTGCCAGCAGTTTCGGCTCCCGCTCCTACGAGCAGTACTTC. This sequence encodes CASSFGSRSYEQYF. The gene calls are TRBV27 and TRBJ2-7, with no clear D. V was shortened by 3 bases and J by 0 bases, with 9 bases between the two germline ends. The germline gives CDR1 MNHEY, CDR2 SMNVEV (reference sequence). The CDR3 covers 14 residues.